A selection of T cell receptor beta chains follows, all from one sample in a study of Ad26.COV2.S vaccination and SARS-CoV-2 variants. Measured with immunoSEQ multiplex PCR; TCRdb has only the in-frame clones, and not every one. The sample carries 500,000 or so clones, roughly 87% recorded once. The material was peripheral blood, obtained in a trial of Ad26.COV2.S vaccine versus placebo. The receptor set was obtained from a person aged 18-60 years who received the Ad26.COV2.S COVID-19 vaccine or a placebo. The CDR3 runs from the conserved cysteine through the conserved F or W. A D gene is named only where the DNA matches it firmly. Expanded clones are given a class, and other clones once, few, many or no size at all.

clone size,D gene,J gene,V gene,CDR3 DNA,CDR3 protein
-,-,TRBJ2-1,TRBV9,TGTGCCAGCAGCGGGGGGCTGGGGTTCGATGAGCAGTTCTTC,CASSGGLGFDEQFF
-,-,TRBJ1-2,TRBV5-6,TGTGCCAGCAGCTTAACTGGGGACCGGGAGGGCTACACCTTC,CASSLTGDREGYTF
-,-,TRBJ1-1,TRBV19,TGTGCCAGTAGTAGCACGGTGGGGGGCACTGAAGCTTTCTTT,CASSSTVGGTEAFF
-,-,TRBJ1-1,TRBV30,TGTGCCTGGAGTAGGGACCAGAACACTGAAGCTTTCTTT,CAWSRDQNTEAFF
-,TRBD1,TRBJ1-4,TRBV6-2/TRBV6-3,TGTGCCAGCAGCGACGTACAGGGGGGTAGGGAAAAACTGTTTTTT,CASSDVQGGREKLFF
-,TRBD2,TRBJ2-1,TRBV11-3,TGTGCCAGCAGCCTAGGACTCCAGCGGGACTACAATGAGCAGTTCTTC,CASSLGLQRDYNEQFF
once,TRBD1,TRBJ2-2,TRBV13,TGTGCCAGCAGCTTCCTGACAGGGGGAGTTATAAACACCGGGGAGCTGTTTTTT,CASSFLTGGVINTGELFF
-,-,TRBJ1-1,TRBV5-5,TGTGCCAGCAGCTTGGGAGGATCGAATTTGGGCACTGAAGCTTTCTTT,CASSLGGSNLGTEAFF
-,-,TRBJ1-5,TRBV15,TGTGCCACCAGCAACACCCGGGGGTTTCGGCAGCCCCAGCATTTT,CATSNTRGFRQPQHF
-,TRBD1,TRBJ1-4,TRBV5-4,TGTGCCAGCAGCTCCGACAGGGCGGCTGAAAAACTGTTTTTT,CASSSDRAAEKLFF
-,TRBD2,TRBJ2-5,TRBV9,TGTGCCAGCAGCGTAGCTCCTAGCGGAGGGGAAGAGACCCAGTACTTC,CASSVAPSGGEETQYF
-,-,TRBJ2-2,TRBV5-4,TGTGCCAGCGGGTCTTGGGACCTCACCGGGGAGCTGTTTTTT,CASGSWDLTGELFF
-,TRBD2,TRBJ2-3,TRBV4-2,TGTGCCAGCAGCCAAGATCTAGCGGGAGCGGGAGATACGCAGTATTTT,CASSQDLAGAGDTQYF
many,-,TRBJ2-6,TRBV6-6,TGTGCCAGCAGCCTCTTCGGGGGATCTGGGGCCAACGTTCTGACTTTC,CASSLFGGSGANVLTF
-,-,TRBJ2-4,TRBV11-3,TGTGCCAGCAGCTTAGTGGGGGGTGCGGAAAACATTCAGTACTTC,CASSLVGGAENIQYF
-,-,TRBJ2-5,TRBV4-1,TGCGCCAGCAGCCAAATCCCAGGGTTAGGAGAGACCCAGTACTTC,CASSQIPGLGETQYF
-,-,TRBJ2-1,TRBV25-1,TGTGCCAGCAAGGCCTATTCTAATGAGCAGTTCTTC,CASKAYSNEQFF
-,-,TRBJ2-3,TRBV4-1,TGCGCCAGCAGCCTCATGACTGGGAGCACAGATACGCAGTATTTT,CASSLMTGSTDTQYF
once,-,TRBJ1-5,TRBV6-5,TGTGCCAGCAGTACGACACACAGGGATCAGCCCCAGCATTTT,CASSTTHRDQPQHF
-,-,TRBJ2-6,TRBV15,TGTGCCACCTTGGGGGCCGGGACCTCTGGGGCCAACGTCCTGACTTTC,CATLGAGTSGANVLTF
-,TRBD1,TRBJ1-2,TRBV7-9,TGTGCCAGCAGCCCTCACCCAGGGGGCCCCGGGGAGGGCTACACCTTC,CASSPHPGGPGEGYTF
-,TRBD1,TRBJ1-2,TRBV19,TGTGCCAGTAGTAACCTAGGGACAGGGGGCGATGGCTACACCTTC,CASSNLGTGGDGYTF
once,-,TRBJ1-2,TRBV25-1,TGTGCCAGCAGTGAACCCCGACAGTGGGATAACTATGGCTACACCTTC,CASSEPRQWDNYGYTF
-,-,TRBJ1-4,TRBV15,TGTGCCACCAGCAGTGACAGGCCTAATGAAAAACTGTTTTTT,CATSSDRPNEKLFF
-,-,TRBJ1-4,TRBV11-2,TGTGCCAGCAGCGGAGCGTGGTCTAATGAAAAACTGTTTTTT,CASSGAWSNEKLFF
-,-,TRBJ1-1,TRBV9,TGTGCCAGCAGCGCGGACAGTGGAGACGAAGCTTTCTTT,CASSADSGDEAFF
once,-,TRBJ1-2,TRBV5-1,TGCGCCAGCAGCTTTGGTATAGGGAGTAACTATGGCTACACCTTC,CASSFGIGSNYGYTF
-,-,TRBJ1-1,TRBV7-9,TGTGCCAGCAGTCCTCGTGGGGTTGGGGCTGAAGCTTTCTTT,CASSPRGVGAEAFF
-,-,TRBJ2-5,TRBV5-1,TGCGCCAGCTGGGCAGGGTCCATTAGAGAGACCCAGTACTTC,CASWAGSIRETQYF
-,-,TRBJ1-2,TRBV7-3,TGTGCCAGCAGTAAGGGGGTCGGATATGGCTACACCTTC,CASSKGVGYGYTF
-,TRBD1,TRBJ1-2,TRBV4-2,TGTGCCAGCAGCCAAGAGTCAGGGGGCTATGGCTACACCTTC,CASSQESGGYGYTF
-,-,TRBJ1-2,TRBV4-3,TGCGCCAGCAGCCAGAGATGGACCGAGGGTCTCTATGGCTACACCTTC,CASSQRWTEGLYGYTF
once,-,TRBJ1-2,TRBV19,TGTGCCAGTAGTATCCCAACCAAGCGGGGGAACTATGGCTACACCTTC,CASSIPTKRGNYGYTF
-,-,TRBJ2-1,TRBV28,TGTGCCAGCAGTTTGAACCTTTACAATGAGCAGTTCTTC,CASSLNLYNEQFF
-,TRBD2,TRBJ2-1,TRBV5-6,TGTGCCAGCAGTTTCGGGACCCAGGGACTAGATGAGCAGTTCTTC,CASSFGTQGLDEQFF
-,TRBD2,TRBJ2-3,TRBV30,TGTGCCTGGAGCCAGGGACTAGCGGGCACCTCCACAGATACGCAGTATTTT,CAWSQGLAGTSTDTQYF
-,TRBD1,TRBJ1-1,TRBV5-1,TGCGCCAGCAGCGATTACAGGGGTACGGCTTTCTTT,CASSDYRGTAFF
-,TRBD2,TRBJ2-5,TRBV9,TGTGCCAGCAGCTTATCCCCCGGACTAGCAGAGACCCAGTACTTC,CASSLSPGLAETQYF
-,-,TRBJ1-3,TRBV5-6,TGTGCCAGCAGCTTGGGACTCTCTGGAAACACCATATATTTT,CASSLGLSGNTIYF
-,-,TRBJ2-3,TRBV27,TGTGCCAGCAGTTTGGACGCCCGAACCAGCACAGATACGCAGTATTTT,CASSLDARTSTDTQYF
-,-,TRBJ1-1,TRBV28,TGTGCCAGCAGTTTGGTACAGTTGAAAACTGAAGCTTTCTTT,CASSLVQLKTEAFF
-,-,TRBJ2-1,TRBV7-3,TGTGCCAGCAGCCCGAAAACTAGCTCCTACAATGAGCAGTTCTTC,CASSPKTSSYNEQFF
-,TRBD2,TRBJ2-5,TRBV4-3,TGCGCCAGCAGCCAAGAACTAGCGGGGGAGTGGGGAGAGACCCAGTACTTC,CASSQELAGEWGETQYF
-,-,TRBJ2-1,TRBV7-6,TGTGCCAGCAGCGCGGGGCAGGGGTACAATGAGCAGTTCTTC,CASSAGQGYNEQFF
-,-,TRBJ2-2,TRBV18,TGTGCCAGCTCACCAGGCGCACCCGTTGCCCCCGGGGAGCTGTTTTTT,CASSPGAPVAPGELFF
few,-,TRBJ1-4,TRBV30,TGTGCCCCCCAGCTGGGCGAAAAACTGTTTTTT,CAPQLGEKLFF
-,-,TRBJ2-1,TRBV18,TGTGCCAGCTCACCCGGAGGGAGGGGGTCCTACAATGAGCAGTTCTTC,CASSPGGRGSYNEQFF
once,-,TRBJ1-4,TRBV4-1,TGCGCCAGCAGCCAAGATTGGGAGGGAAAACTGTTTTTT,CASSQDWEGKLFF
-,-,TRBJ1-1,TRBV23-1,TGCGCCAGCAGTGGCCGAGGGTGCGGAGGGGCGACTGAAGCTTTCTTT,CASSGRGCGGATEAFF
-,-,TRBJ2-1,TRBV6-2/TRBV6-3,TGTGCCAGCAGTTACGGGCAGTACAATGAGCAGTTCTTC,CASSYGQYNEQFF
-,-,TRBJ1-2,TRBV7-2,TGTGCCAGCAGCTTAGCAGGGTCGGGTGGCTACACCTTC,CASSLAGSGGYTF
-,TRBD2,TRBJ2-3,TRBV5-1,TGCGCCAGCAGCTCCGCGTGGGGCGGGAGACCCACGAGGAGCACAGATACGCAGTATTTT,CASSSAWGGRPTRSTDTQYF
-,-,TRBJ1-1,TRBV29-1,TGCAGCGGCCGACAAAGGAACACTGAAGCTTTCTTT,CSGRQRNTEAFF
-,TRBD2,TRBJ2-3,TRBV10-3,TGTGCCATCAGTGTGGGTAGCGGGAACACAGATACGCAGTATTTT,CAISVGSGNTDTQYF